This TCR beta chain was recovered during a study of identical twins. Findings and limits, study-wide: The abundant beta clonotypes from cord blood had fewer insertions, and memory repertoires had none of this. Cross-sectional statistics underpinned the conclusions; the same donors were not followed. The study found that models underestimated out-of-frame TCR alpha sharing in monozygotic twins.

In this sample, this clonotype turned up many times. What it binds is unknown. V was pared by 5 bases and J by 4 bases, with 6 bases of the junction left unmatched. The V gene's germline CDR1 is SGHRS and CDR2 YFSETQ. The CDR3 spans 14 residues. TCRdb re-called the 5' RACE reads with MiXCR, one entry per CDR3 protein. This sample has a few hundred thousand distinct CDR3 sequences, with 8.5% to 10% found just once. Sequenced sample: naive T cells sorted from blood. This receptor was identified in a woman aged 45-60 years in good health. The gene calls are TRBV5-1 and TRBJ1-5; 7 bases align to TRBD1. In nucleotides, the CDR3 is TGCGCCAGCAGTAGGGACAGCGTTAATCAGCCCCAGCATTTT. Translating gives CASSRDSVNQPQHF. The full variable domain, with the rest looked up from reference TRBV5-1 and TRBJ1-5, is KAGVTQTPRYLIKTRGQQVTLSCSPISGHRSVSWYQQTPGQGLQFLFEYFSETQRNKGNFPGRFSGRQFSNSRSEMNVSTLELGDSALYLCASSRDSVNQPQHFGDGTRLSIL.